This TCR beta chain emerged from a study of shared clonotypes between healthy human individuals. Under the authors' procedure: From ImmunoSEQ came sequences covering only the junction and carrying no quality scores, so filtering differed. TCRdb keeps only in-frame clones here, not all; method: immunoSEQ multiplex PCR. The D gene and trimming were derived from the DNA, and the V and J assignments and clone size from that table. The sample includes about 510,000 clones, 75% to 85% seen only once; the top ten take roughly 13%. Material: PBMCs. This receptor was taken from a middle-aged woman in good health. Some clones in this sample may be carry-over from other donors' samples.

This chain's CDR3 is CASSPPGGLLNNEQFF. In DNA, the CDR3 is TGTGCCAGCAGTCCCCCTGGGGGCCTACTAAACAATGAGCAGTTCTTC. This sequence joins TRBV6-6 and TRBJ2-1; a weak D match, TRBD1 (6 bases). V lost 5 bases to trimming and J lost 5 bases, with 19 bases between them. The CDR3 length is 16 residues. CDR1 and CDR2 from the germline V gene are MNHNY and SVGAGI (reference sequence).